The 4 T cell receptor beta chains below were found in one sample sequenced in a study of blood T cells in healthy people across ages. Then a second PCR, running roughly 7 to 12 cycles, was carried out with a sample-barcoded 5' primer and a J-beta primer mix. TCRdb re-called the 5' RACE reads through MiXCR, storing one row per CDR3 protein. Altogether around 280,000 distinct CDR3 sequences are present, 25% to 30% being singletons, with the ten largest covering 29%. The specimen sequenced was blood. These receptors were taken from a woman aged 65 to 85 in good health.

This rearrangement joins TRBV9 to TRBJ2-1; D might be TRBD2 (5 bases). Germline V gives CDR1 SGDLS, CDR2 YYNGEE. This CDR3 has 15 residues. Trimming removed 5 bases from V and 4 bases from J, with 16 bases in between. The CDR3 DNA is TGTGCCAGCAGTGCGTCCAGCGGATTATACAATGAGCAGTTCTTC. It codes for CASSASSGLYNEQFF.

CDR3 loop: CASSITGKAKNIQYF. CDR3 nucleotide sequence: TGTGCCAGCAGCATTACAGGGAAGGCCAAAAACATTCAGTACTTC. V is TRBV12-3 or TRBV12-4 and J is TRBJ2-4; D perhaps matches TRBD1 (6 bases). The V gene lost 6 bases and the J gene lost 1 base, with 13 bases spanning the gap. The CDR3 extends over 15 amino acids.

This clonotype appeared a single time. J is TRBJ2-5 and V is TRBV20-1; possible D gene TRBD2, 6 bases. The better agreement between TRBJ2-1 and the DNA end casts doubt on the J call. Per germline, CDR1 DFQATT and CDR2 SNEGSKA (reference sequence). The CDR3 runs to 18 residues. CDR3 coding DNA: TGCAGTGCTAGAAATCCCTACCAGACTAGTAGATCAATGGATGAGCAGTTCTTC. Its translation: CSARNPYQTSRSMDEQFF.

This clonotype has a handful of counts. The chain combines TRBV27 with TRBJ1-6; no firm D call. This CDR3 region has 13 residues. Germline V gives CDR1 MNHEY, CDR2 SMNVEV (reference sequence). Trimming took 2 bases from V and 3 from J, leaving 2 bases between them. The CDR3 protein is CASSLSYNSPLHF. In DNA, the CDR3 is TGTGCCAGCAGTTTAAGCTATAATTCACCCCTCCACTTT.